This TCR beta chain was identified in a study of CD8+CD57+ T cells in acquired aplastic anemia (dated by TCRdb to 2017 to 2018). General notes on the study: On average, sorted CD4+ and CD8+ cells yielded around 3.5 ug of extracted DNA, with a range of roughly 0.18 to 27.4 ug. For healthy donor samples, the average read count was around 10 million for CD4+ cells and approximately 12 million for CD8+ cells. Findings and caveats that apply to the study as a whole: Approximately 27 CD8+ CDR3 sequences were found in both patients and controls but appeared to be highly expressed in patients and within the immunodominant clones of the patients. Patients and healthy controls showed no significant difference in CD8+ Simpson's diversity (P=0.060).

TCR repertoires of sorted CD4+ and CD8+ blood T cells from severe aplastic anemia patients and healthy subjects were deep-sequenced in the study. Ficoll-Paque density gradient centrifugation was used to isolate peripheral blood mononuclear cells. Before DNA extraction, CD4+ and CD8+ T cells were sorted with FACS or magnetic beads. In its sample, this clonotype was seen many times. The antigen it binds to is not known. It has no much larger one-base neighbor in the sample; base qualities were not kept. Genomic DNA was used as template for profiling of TCR beta VDJ combinations and CDR3 sequences. An Illumina HiSeq 2000 was the platform used for TCR repertoire sequencing. On the study's bioinformatics: TRBV/TRBJ rearrangement plots, CDR3 size and DJ length profiles, and Simpson's diversity index were used to assess repertoires. The most abundant DNA sequence in the deep sequencing data was taken as the immunodominant clone. CDR3 amino acid sequences were screened for sharing across subjects and compared with published repertoires and the VDJdb database. The public sequencing data were trimmed at Q25 with fastp and processed into clonotypes with MiXCR by TCRdb, which kept only in-frame beta chains. All rows with the same CDR3 protein become a single entry with the most common DNA and genes. None of the V and J calls come from the authors' own analysis; TCRdb made them. The sample table holds some 82,000 distinct CDR3 sequences, of which approximately 46% were seen once. The leading ten clones occupy around 63% of the sample.

The specimen sequenced was sorted CD4+, CD8+, or CD8+CD57+ T cells (not recorded which) from PBMCs. This receptor was identified in a human donor in good health, serving as a control.

In nucleotides, the sequence is TGTGCCAGCAGCGTAGGTGGACAGGCCACGCACGACTATGGCTACACCTTC. Translated, this is CASSVGGQATHDYGYTF. The receptor chain draws on TRBV9 and TRBJ1-2, and 7 bases in between align with TRBD1. There are 17 amino acids in the CDR3, from cysteine to phenylalanine inclusive. The CDR3 DNA has 51 bases and is translated from base 1. Sequences SGDLS (CDR1) and YYNGEE (CDR2) are obtained from the germline V gene. V and J are trimmed by 0 bases and 3 bases, and the gene matches miss 11 bases of the junction.